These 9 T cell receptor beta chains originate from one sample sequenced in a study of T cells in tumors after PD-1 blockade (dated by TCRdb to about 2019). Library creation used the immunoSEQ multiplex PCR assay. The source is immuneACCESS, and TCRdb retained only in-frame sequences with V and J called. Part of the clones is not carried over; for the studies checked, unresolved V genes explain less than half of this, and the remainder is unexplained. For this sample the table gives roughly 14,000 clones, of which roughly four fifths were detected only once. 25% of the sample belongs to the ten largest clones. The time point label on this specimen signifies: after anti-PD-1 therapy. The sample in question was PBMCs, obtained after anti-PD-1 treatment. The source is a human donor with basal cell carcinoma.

The DNA for the CDR3 is TGCGCCAGCAGCCAAGCTTTGCTCCAGCGGGAGAGAATCTACGAGCAGTACTTC. This sequence encodes CASSQALLQRERIYEQYF. J is TRBJ2-7 and V is TRBV4-1; TRBD2 matches at 8 bases. This CDR3 comprises 18 residues. Germline CDR1 MGHRA, CDR2 YSYEKL. V lost 1 base to trimming and J lost 3 bases; unmatched junction nucleotides: 14.

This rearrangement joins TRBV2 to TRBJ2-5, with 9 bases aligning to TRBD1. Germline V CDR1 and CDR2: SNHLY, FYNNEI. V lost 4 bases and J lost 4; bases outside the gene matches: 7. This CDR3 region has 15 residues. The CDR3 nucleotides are TGTGCCAGCAGTGGGGGACAGGGTTTAGGAGAGACCCAGTACTTC. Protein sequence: CASSGGQGLGETQYF.

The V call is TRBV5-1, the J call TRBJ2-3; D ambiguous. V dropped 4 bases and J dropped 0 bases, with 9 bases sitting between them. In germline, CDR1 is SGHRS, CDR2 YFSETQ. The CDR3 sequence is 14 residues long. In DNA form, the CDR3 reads TGCGCCAGCAGCAAACCTACTAGCACAGATACGCAGTATTTT. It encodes CASSKPTSTDTQYF.

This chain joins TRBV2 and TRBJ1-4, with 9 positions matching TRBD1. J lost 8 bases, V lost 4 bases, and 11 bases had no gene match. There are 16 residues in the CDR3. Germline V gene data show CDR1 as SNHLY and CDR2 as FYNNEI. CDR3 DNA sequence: TGTGCCAGCAGTGTAAGGGGGACAGGGTCGCGGGAAAAACTGTTTTTT. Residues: CASSVRGTGSREKLFF.

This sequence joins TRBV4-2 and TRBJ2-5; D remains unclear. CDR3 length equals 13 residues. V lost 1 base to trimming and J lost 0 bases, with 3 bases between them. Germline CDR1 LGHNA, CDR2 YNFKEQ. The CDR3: CASSQGNQETQYF. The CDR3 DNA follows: TGTGCCAGCAGCCAAGGAAACCAAGAGACCCAGTACTTC.

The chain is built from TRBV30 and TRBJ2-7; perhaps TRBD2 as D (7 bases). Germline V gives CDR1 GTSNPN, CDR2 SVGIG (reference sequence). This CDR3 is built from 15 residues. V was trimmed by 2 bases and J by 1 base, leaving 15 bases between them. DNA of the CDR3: TGTGCCTGGAGTCCCGGCGGGGGCCTTTCCTACGAGCAGTACTTC. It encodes CAWSPGGGLSYEQYF.

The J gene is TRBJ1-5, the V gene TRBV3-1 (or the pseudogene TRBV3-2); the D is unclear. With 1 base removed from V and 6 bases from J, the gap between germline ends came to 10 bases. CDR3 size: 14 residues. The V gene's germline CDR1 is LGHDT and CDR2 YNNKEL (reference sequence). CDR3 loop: CASSQAPEGQPQHF. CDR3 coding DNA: TGTGCCAGCAGCCAAGCTCCCGAGGGTCAGCCCCAGCATTTT.

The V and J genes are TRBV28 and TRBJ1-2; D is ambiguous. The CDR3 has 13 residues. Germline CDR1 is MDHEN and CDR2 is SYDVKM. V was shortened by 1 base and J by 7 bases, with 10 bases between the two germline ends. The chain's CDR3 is CASSLLYGAGYTF. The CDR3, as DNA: TGTGCCAGCAGTTTATTATATGGTGCTGGCTACACCTTC.

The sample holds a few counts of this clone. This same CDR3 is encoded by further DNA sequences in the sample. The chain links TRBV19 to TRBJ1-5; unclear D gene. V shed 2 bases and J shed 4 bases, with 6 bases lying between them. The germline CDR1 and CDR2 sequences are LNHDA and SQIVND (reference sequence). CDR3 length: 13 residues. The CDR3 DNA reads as TGTGCCAGTAGTATATCTCGAAATCAGCCCCAGCATTTT. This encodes CASSISRNQPQHF. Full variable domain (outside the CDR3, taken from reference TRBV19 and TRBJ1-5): DGGITQSPKYLFRKEGQNVTLSCEQNLNHDAMYWYRQDPGQGLRLIYYSQIVNDFQKGDIAEGYSVSREKKESFPLTVTSAQKNPTAFYLCASSISRNQPQHFGDGTRLSIL.